This T cell receptor beta chain is drawn from a study of shared clonotypes between healthy human individuals (dated by TCRdb to the early 2020s). Broadly, across the study: The cohort comprised a couple of women and three men aged 18 to 49 years. Each donor's leukapheresis produced roughly between roughly 0.85 and 10 billion PBMCs. The study deeply sequenced blood TCR repertoires of about 5 healthy adults to estimate repertoire size and the extent of clonotype sharing between individuals. For each donor, CD4 naive and CD4 memory were each run on three plates, CD8 naive on two plates, and CD8 memory on one plate. Libraries were prepared and TCR repertoires were sequenced by different laboratories using diverse techniques, in order to increase sequencing depth and limit assay-specific biases. Summary of the overall study and its limitations: Sampling was restricted to blood, and TCR repertoires in tissue are likely to differ from TCR repertoires in blood. Incomplete sequencing was indicated by rarefaction of sorted-subset datasets, despite the large sequencing depth. When a few donors were compared, the shared fraction of clonotypes was around 5% for naive CD4, about 4% for naive CD8, 2% to 2.5% for memory CD4, and around 0.37% for memory CD8. Because the study included only a small number of donors, the genetic and exposure-history diversity represented was limited. Larger estimated clonotype richness was generally found for naive subsets than for memory subsets. Compared with non-shared clonotypes, the clonotypes found in all four sorted-subset donors had higher generation probabilities. Pairwise subsampling indicated that sequencing depth was expected to affect the degree of clonotype sharing among donors.

The donors were healthy, HIV-negative adults with no recently reported acute infections or vaccinations. Every donor was a Caucasian adult residing in Nashville, Tennessee, USA. CD4+ T cells were enriched through magnetic negative selection, after which naive cells were positively selected on CD45RA and the remaining negative fraction served as the memory subset. Blood was collected by leukapheresis, and PBMCs were isolated by Ficoll-Histopaque density gradient centrifugation and then cryopreserved in liquid nitrogen vapor phase. Purity and quantity of every magnetically sorted T cell population were checked by analytical flow cytometry. Genomic DNA was isolated from each sorted fraction and quantified by UV absorbance on a Nanodrop 2000c. From the germline V gene, CDR1 is MNHNS and CDR2 is SASEGT. The CDR3 runs 12 residues from the cysteine to the phenylalanine. The DNA shown is the 36-base CDR3, in frame from base 1. Deletion took 4 bases off V and 2 bases off J, with a span of 5 bases between the germline ends.

As concerns this clone: Its antigen remains unidentified. Nothing much larger sits one base from this clone, and base qualities are not available.

TCR CDR3 regions were amplified from genomic DNA by multiplex PCR using the deep immunoSEQ assay. For each cell subset, the extracted genomic DNA was distributed evenly across all wells of several immunoSEQ 96-well plates, and each plate served as one replicate. For sorted subsets, around 200 ng genomic DNA, equal to about 30,000 T cell genomes, was loaded into each replicate PCR. The purified libraries were quantified using a Qubit 3.0 fluorometer, sized with a Bioanalyzer 2100, and then quantified again using the KAPA Library Quantification kit. Every immunoSEQ 96-well plate was sequenced on a dedicated single-read 150-cycle Illumina NextSeq 550 flow cell. As for how the authors treated the data: Because the immunoSEQ output included only junctional sequences and no quality scores, the filtering could not be the same as the filtering used for full-length reads. Sequences were annotated with PyIR, a Python wrapper for IgBLAST v1.9, and V/J genes and CDR3 were assigned using IMGT germline references. Reads were filtered out if the reads had weak V/J assignments (E-value above 1e-6), no CDR3, stop codons, out-of-frame junctions, or ambiguous translated residues. V3J clonotypes were defined by identical inferred V gene, J gene, and CDR3 amino acid sequence. Percentage overlap between repertoires was calculated by dividing the number of shared unique clonotypes by the size of the smaller repertoire. Three approaches were used to assess repertoire richness: RTK rarefaction, the Chao1 estimator, and Recon v2.1 estimates of unobserved clonotypes. Generation probabilities for all TCRbeta clonotypes obtained by the gDNA method from a handful of donors were computed using OLGA. What TCRdb holds here is the immuneACCESS table cut down to in-frame rearrangements. Part of the clones is not present; checked against another copy, under half of the missing clones reflect an unresolved V gene, and the others are unexplained. V, J and clone size were drawn from that table, and D and trimming were deduced from the DNA. Within this sample are over a million clones, with roughly 97% of them counted one time only. The top ten clones comprise approximately 1.1% of the sample.

This chain joins TRBV6-1 to TRBJ2-5; the D gene cannot be resolved reliably. The sequence derives from a man between 25 and 39 years old in good health. The sample consisted of naive CD4+ T cells sorted from blood. The label giving this sample's cell subset or site can be read as: CD45RA+ positively selected. The nucleotide sequence reads TGTGCCAGCAGTGTTCCACAAGAGACCCAGTACTTC. Protein translation: CASSVPQETQYF.